Shown below are 26 T cell receptor beta chains from a single sample sequenced in a study of blood T cell repertoires in COVID-19. Data came from immunoSEQ multiplex PCR; TCRdb stores just in-frame clones and leaves some out. The table lists fewer than 200,000 clones, 82% of them singletons. The source material was peripheral blood. All receptors derive from a woman aged 40 to 49 with COVID-19, enrolled during active disease.

The chain is built from TRBV5-4 and TRBJ2-1; possibly TRBD1 for D (6 bases). Trimming shortened V by 6 bases and J by 7 bases, and 14 bases separated the two germline ends. The CDR3 sequence is 13 residues long. Germline CDR1 SGHNT, CDR2 YYREEE (reference sequence). The CDR3 DNA reads as TGTGCCAGCATCCAAAAACAGGGAAATGAGCAGTTCTTC. As protein: CASIQKQGNEQFF.

The chain joins TRBV28 to TRBJ1-6, with a possible D match to TRBD1 (5 bases). The germline V gene has CDR1 MDHEN and CDR2 SYDVKM. The CDR3 contains 13 residues. V gave up 9 bases and J gave up 10 bases, with 16 bases separating them. CDR3 DNA sequence: TGTGCCAGTGTTCCAGGGATTTGGTCACCCCTCCACTTT. This codes for CASVPGIWSPLHF.

The count of this clone is one. The gene calls are TRBV27 and TRBJ2-7; a possible D gene is TRBD1 (6 bases). The CDR3 is 12 residues long. Germline V gives CDR1 MNHEY, CDR2 SMNVEV (reference sequence). V lost 3 bases and J 6 bases, leaving 9 bases between the germline ends. CDR3: CASSFTGSEQYF. The CDR3 DNA follows: TGTGCCAGCAGTTTCACAGGGTCCGAGCAGTACTTC.

The chain is built from TRBV28 and TRBJ1-5, with D possibly matching TRBD1 (6 bases). The CDR3 is 15 residues long. V gave up 5 bases and J gave up 0 bases, with 11 bases separating them. The germline CDR1 and CDR2 sequences are MDHEN and SYDVKM. The CDR3 protein is CASSTGTHSNQPQHF. CDR3 sequence (DNA): TGTGCCAGCAGTACCGGGACACATAGCAATCAGCCCCAGCATTTT.

The chain has TRBV3-1 (or the pseudogene TRBV3-2) and TRBJ1-5; a possible D gene is TRBD1 (6 bases). The CDR3 has 18 residues. Germline CDR1 and CDR2: LGHDT and YNNKEL (reference sequence). Trimming removed 0 bases at V and 5 bases at J, with 20 bases between. The CDR3: CASSQERGTPGRYQPQHF. Written as DNA, the CDR3 is TGTGCCAGCAGCCAAGAAAGGGGGACACCAGGGCGCTATCAGCCCCAGCATTTT.

The table lists this clone with many counts. V gene TRBV27 combines with J gene TRBJ1-2; unclear D gene. V lost 4 bases and J lost 8, with 20 bases in between. The CDR3 is 15 residues long. Per germline, CDR1 MNHEY and CDR2 SMNVEV (reference sequence). The CDR3 loop is CASSSYPESIHGYTF. The CDR3 DNA follows: TGTGCCAGCAGTTCCTACCCCGAATCTATCCACGGCTACACCTTC.

The chain uses TRBV27 and TRBJ2-1; no reliable D call. This CDR3 region has 11 residues. Trimming removed 4 bases from V and 9 bases from J, with 7 bases in between. Germline V gene lookup returns CDR1 MNHEY and CDR2 SMNVEV (reference sequence). The CDR3, as DNA: TGTGCCAGCAGTTCCAGGTTTGAGCAGTTCTTC. This encodes CASSSRFEQFF.

The rearrangement uses TRBV6-5 and TRBJ2-3; 7 positions agree with TRBD1. The CDR3 covers 13 residues. Germline lookup yields CDR1 MNHEY and CDR2 SVGAGI. V was clipped by 6 bases and J by 4 bases; unmatched bases: 4. The CDR3 region has the DNA TGTGCCAGCAGCCTACAGGGGTCAGATACGCAGTATTTT. The encoded protein is CASSLQGSDTQYF.

This clone was recorded only once. The chain has TRBV27 and TRBJ2-1, with D perhaps TRBD1 (6 bases). Per the germline V gene, CDR1 is MNHEY and CDR2 is SMNVEV (reference sequence). V was cut by 1 base and J by 9 bases, with 13 bases left in between. The CDR3 has 14 amino acids. In DNA form, the CDR3 reads TGTGCCAGCAGTTTATTGGGCAGGGGAGCTGAGCAGTTCTTC. Its translation: CASSLLGRGAEQFF.

The gene calls are TRBV5-1 and TRBJ1-1; no definite D call. Germline-derived CDR1 and CDR2 are SGHRS and YFSETQ. Trimming took off 0 bases at V and 5 bases at J, with 11 bases between the two ends. The CDR3 extends over 14 amino acids. In DNA form, the CDR3 reads TGCGCCAGCAGCTTGGTATCAGGTAGGACTGAAGCTTTCTTT. Residues: CASSLVSGRTEAFF.

The chain carries TRBV28 and TRBJ2-3; 10 nucleotides agree with TRBD1. The V gene end was trimmed by 2 bases and the J gene end by 2 bases; junction bases not matched to a gene: 10. The germline V gene has CDR1 MDHEN and CDR2 SYDVKM. CDR3 size: 18 residues. CDR3: CASSLIGGTGASTDTQYF. CDR3 bases: TGTGCCAGCAGTTTAATTGGCGGGACAGGGGCTTCCACAGATACGCAGTATTTT.

This chain links TRBV5-1 with TRBJ1-2; D is uncertain. Germline lookup yields CDR1 SGHRS and CDR2 YFSETQ. The ends were cut back, 5 bases at V and 3 bases at J, with 17 bases in the middle. The CDR3 spans 15 residues. CDR3 nucleotide sequence: TGCGCCAGCAGGCCAGGATCAGGCTATTACTATGGCTACACCTTC. Protein sequence: CASRPGSGYYYGYTF.

This sequence joins TRBV2 and TRBJ2-5; 9 bases match TRBD2. J was trimmed by 0 bases and V by 4 bases; bases with no gene match: 9. The CDR3 has 17 residues. CDR1 and CDR2 from the germline V gene are SNHLY and FYNNEI. The CDR3 DNA follows: TGTGCCAGCAGTGCCTCCCCGAAGCGGGGGGACCAAGAGACCCAGTACTTC. Translated, it gives CASSASPKRGDQETQYF.

This sequence joins TRBV5-6 and TRBJ2-7; TRBD2 is a possible D gene (6 bases). V lost 2 bases, J lost 2 bases, and 11 bases lay in between. CDR3 size: 14 residues. The germline V gene encodes CDR1 SGHDT and CDR2 YYEEEE. CDR3 protein: CASSLGSGAYEQYV. The CDR3 region has the DNA TGTGCCAGCAGCTTAGGTAGCGGAGCCTACGAGCAGTACGTC.

The chain carries TRBV7-3 and TRBJ2-5, with 9 positions matching TRBD1. Trimming at V came to 4 bases and at J to 5 bases, leaving 11 bases not matched to a gene. CDR1 is SGHTA, CDR2 FQGTGA, per germline. The CDR3 sequence is 16 residues long. For the CDR3, the DNA is TGTGCCAGCAGCTCCTCTAGACAGGGGGGGCGGGAGACCCAGTACTTC. Its protein is CASSSSRQGGRETQYF.

J is TRBJ2-1 and V is TRBV6-5; possibly TRBD2 for D (6 bases). The CDR3 extends over 14 amino acids. Trimming cost V 3 bases and J 7 bases, with 13 bases left between them. The germline V gene encodes CDR1 MNHEY and CDR2 SVGAGI. The CDR3 DNA reads TGTGCCAGCAGTTATGGGCTCGCGGGGAATGAGCAGTTCTTC. As protein: CASSYGLAGNEQFF.

This clone showed up just a few times. The chain carries TRBV4-1 and TRBJ2-3; 7 bases match TRBD1. The CDR3 extends over 15 amino acids. J was trimmed by 4 bases and V by 0 bases; bases with no gene match: 4. The germline V gene has CDR1 MGHRA and CDR2 YSYEKL. CDR3 nucleotides: TGCGCCAGCAGCCAAGACCCCAGGGGGTCAGATACGCAGTATTTT. This gives the protein CASSQDPRGSDTQYF.

The chain links TRBV12-3 or TRBV12-4 to TRBJ2-3; D not resolved. Trimming removed 1 base at V and 5 bases at J, with 7 bases between. The CDR3 contains 13 residues. The CDR3 protein is CASSLVRVDTQYF. CDR3 DNA sequence: TGTGCCAGCAGTTTAGTACGAGTAGATACGCAGTATTTT.

CDR3 amino acids: CASSFIGGNEQFF. The CDR3 DNA sequence: TGTGCCAGCAGTTTTATCGGCGGCAATGAGCAGTTCTTC. The V gene is TRBV12-3 or TRBV12-4, the J gene TRBJ2-1; D call uncertain. The V and J ends lost 3 bases and 6 bases respectively, with 9 bases between them. The CDR3 is 13 amino acids.

The chain has TRBV6-1 and TRBJ1-2; D remains ambiguous. Germline CDR1 MNHNS, CDR2 SASEGT. The CDR3 consists of 11 residues. V was pared by 1 base and J by 8 bases, with 5 bases between. CDR3 amino acids: CASSEVVGYTF. CDR3 coding DNA: TGTGCCAGCAGTGAAGTCGTCGGCTACACCTTC.

J is TRBJ1-1 and V is TRBV5-1, with a tentative D call TRBD1 (5 bases). The CDR3 is made up of 15 amino acids. From germline, CDR1 is SGHRS and CDR2 YFSETQ. Trimming stripped 1 base from V and 6 bases from J, with 16 bases between. The CDR3 DNA reads TGCGCCAGCAGCTTGTTACAGCGAATAGGGGCTGAAGCTTTCTTT. It specifies CASSLLQRIGAEAFF.

This clone was detected once. The V gene is TRBV30, the J gene TRBJ1-2; D is uncertain. The CDR3 has 14 residues. Germline-derived CDR1 and CDR2 are GTSNPN and SVGIG (reference sequence). Trimming stripped 1 base from V and 4 bases from J, with 13 bases between. This CDR3 reads CAWSGQSLAYGYTF. The DNA of the CDR3 is TGTGCCTGGAGTGGCCAAAGTTTGGCCTATGGCTACACCTTC.

V usage is TRBV6-5 and J usage is TRBJ1-6; TRBD1 might be the D (5 bases). V was trimmed by 2 bases and J by 7 bases, leaving 12 bases between them. Germline CDR1 reads MNHEY; CDR2 reads SVGAGI. The CDR3 contains 15 residues. The CDR3 coding sequence is TGTGCCAGCAGTTACCAGGGCCAAGTCAATTCACCCCTCCACTTT. Residues: CASSYQGQVNSPLHF.

The chain joins TRBV2 to TRBJ2-7; 10 nucleotides align to TRBD2. The CDR3 spans 15 residues. Germline V gives CDR1 SNHLY, CDR2 FYNNEI. V lost 6 bases and J lost 2; bases outside the gene matches: 7. The CDR3 DNA reads TGTGCCAGCAGGCCCATAGCGGGGGGTACCTACGAGCAGTACGTC. Translating gives CASRPIAGGTYEQYV.

This clone was seen at least ten times. The CDR3 here is CASSQRQGYSTGELFF. CDR3 DNA sequence: TGTGCCAGCAGCCAAAGACAGGGCTACTCCACCGGGGAGCTGTTTTTT. The V call is TRBV3-1 (or the pseudogene TRBV3-2), the J call TRBJ2-2; 7 bases are shared with TRBD1. The CDR3 is 16 residues long. Trimming cost V 2 bases and J 4 bases; bases outside gene matches: 7. CDR1 is LGHDT, CDR2 YNNKEL, per germline (reference sequence).

This clone was seen a handful of times. This same CDR3 is encoded by further DNA sequences in the sample. The rearrangement joins TRBV5-4 to TRBJ2-5; possible D gene TRBD2, 6 bases. CDR1 SGHNT and CDR2 YYREEE come from the germline V gene (reference sequence). The CDR3 contains 13 residues. The germline V and J ends were trimmed by 7 bases and 2 bases, with 12 bases remaining between them. The CDR3 spells CASRLRGQETQYF. DNA for the CDR3: TGTGCCAGCCGCCTACGGGGGCAAGAGACCCAGTACTTC.